The T cell receptor beta chain under discussion was sequenced for a study of tumor T cells in aggressive B-cell lymphoma. Only in-frame clones appear in the TCRdb table, and some are missing; sequencing was by immunoSEQ multiplex PCR. The table has about 1,600 clones, 81% seen once. Trimming took 2 bases from V and 0 from J, leaving 14 bases between them. The CDR3 is 16 residues long. Per germline, CDR1 LNHNV and CDR2 YYDKDF (reference sequence). Specimen: tumor tissue. The source of this sequence is an adult with diffuse large B cell lymphoma. The J gene is TRBJ2-7, the V gene TRBV15; D remains ambiguous. The CDR3 DNA sequence: TGTGCCACCAGCAGATTCGAGGTCCTCAGCTCCTACGAGCAGTACTTC. It is translated as CATSRFEVLSSYEQYF.